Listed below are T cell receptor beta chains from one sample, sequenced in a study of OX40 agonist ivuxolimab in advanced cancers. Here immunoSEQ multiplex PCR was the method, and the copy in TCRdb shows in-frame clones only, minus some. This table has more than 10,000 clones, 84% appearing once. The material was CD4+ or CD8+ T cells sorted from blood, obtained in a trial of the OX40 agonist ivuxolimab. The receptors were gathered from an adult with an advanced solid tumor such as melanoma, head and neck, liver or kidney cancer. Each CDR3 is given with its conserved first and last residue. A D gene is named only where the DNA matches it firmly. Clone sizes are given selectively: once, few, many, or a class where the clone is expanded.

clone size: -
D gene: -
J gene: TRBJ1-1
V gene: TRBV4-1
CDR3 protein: CASSHGGAEAFF
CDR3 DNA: TGCGCCAGCAGCCATGGGGGGGCTGAAGCTTTCTTT

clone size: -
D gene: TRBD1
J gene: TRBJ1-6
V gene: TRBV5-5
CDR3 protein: CASSGTGTGHNSPLHF
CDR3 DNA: TGTGCCAGCAGCGGTACCGGGACAGGGCATAATTCACCCCTCCACTTT

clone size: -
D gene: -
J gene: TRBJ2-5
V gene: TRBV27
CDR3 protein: CASKGETQYF
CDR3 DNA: TGTGCCAGCAAGGGGGAGACCCAGTACTTC

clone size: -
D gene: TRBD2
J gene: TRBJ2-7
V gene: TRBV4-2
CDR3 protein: CASSQGLADLREQYF
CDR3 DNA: TGTGCCAGCAGCCAAGGGCTAGCGGACCTACGAGAGCAGTACTTC

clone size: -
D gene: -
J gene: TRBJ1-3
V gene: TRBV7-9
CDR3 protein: CASSPAPLGALSGNTIYF
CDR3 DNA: TGTGCCAGCAGCCCTGCCCCCCTGGGGGCCCTCTCTGGAAACACCATATATTTT

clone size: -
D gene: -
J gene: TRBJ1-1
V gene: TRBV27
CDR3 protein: CATHSKLGGAPEAFF
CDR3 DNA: TGTGCCACCCATTCAAAACTAGGAGGGGCCCCTGAAGCTTTCTTT

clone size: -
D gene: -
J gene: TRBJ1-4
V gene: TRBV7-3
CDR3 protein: CASSRRPGQRNEKLFF
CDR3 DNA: TGTGCCAGCAGTCGGCGTCCCGGACAGAGGAATGAAAAACTGTTTTTT

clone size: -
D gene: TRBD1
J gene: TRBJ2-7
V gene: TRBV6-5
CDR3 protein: CASRPFDRGFDEQYF
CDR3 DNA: TGTGCCAGCAGACCGTTCGACAGGGGATTTGACGAGCAGTACTTC

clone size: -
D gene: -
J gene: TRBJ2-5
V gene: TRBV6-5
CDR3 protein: CASSYVGGTPKETQYF
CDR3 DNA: TGTGCCAGCAGTTATGTTGGTGGGACACCCAAAGAGACCCAGTACTTC

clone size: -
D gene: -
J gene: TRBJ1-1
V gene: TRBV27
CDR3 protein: CASSPTRGPNTEAFF
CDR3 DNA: TGTGCCAGCAGCCCCACCCGGGGGCCGAACACTGAAGCTTTCTTT

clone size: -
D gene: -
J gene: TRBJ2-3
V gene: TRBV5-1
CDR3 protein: CASVQGHSSTDTQYF
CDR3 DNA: TGCGCCAGCGTCCAGGGACATTCTAGCACAGATACGCAGTATTTT

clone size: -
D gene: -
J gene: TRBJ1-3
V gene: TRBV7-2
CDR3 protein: CASSSPGGEGGNTIYF
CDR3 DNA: TGTGCCAGCAGCTCCCCCGGGGGCGAGGGAGGAAACACCATATATTTT

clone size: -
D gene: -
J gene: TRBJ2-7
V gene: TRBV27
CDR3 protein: CASSPRPSGYEQYF
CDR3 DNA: TGTGCCAGCAGTCCCCGGCCCTCGGGCTACGAGCAGTACTTC

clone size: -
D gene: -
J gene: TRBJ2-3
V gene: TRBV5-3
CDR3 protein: CASSFRDPRTTQYF
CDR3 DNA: TGTGCCAGCAGCTTCAGGGACCCCCGGACTACGCAGTATTTT

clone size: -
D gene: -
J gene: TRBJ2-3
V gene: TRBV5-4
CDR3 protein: CASSLVSNPDTQYF
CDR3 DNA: TGTGCCAGCAGCTTGGTCTCAAATCCAGATACGCAGTATTTT

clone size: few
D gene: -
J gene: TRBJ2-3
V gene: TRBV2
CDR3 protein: CASIGGGLRTDTQYF
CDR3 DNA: TGTGCCAGCATCGGGGGAGGCCTCCGCACAGATACGCAGTATTTT

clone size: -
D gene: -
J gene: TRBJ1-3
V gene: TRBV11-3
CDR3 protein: CASSLIVPGNTIYF
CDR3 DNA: TGTGCCAGCAGCTTAATCGTACCTGGAAACACCATATATTTT

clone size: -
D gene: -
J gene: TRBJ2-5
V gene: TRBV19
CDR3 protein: CASSMDQETQYF
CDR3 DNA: TGTGCCAGTAGTATGGACCAAGAGACCCAGTACTTC

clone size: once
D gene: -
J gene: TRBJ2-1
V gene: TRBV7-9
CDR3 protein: CASSLISNEQFF
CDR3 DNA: TGTGCCAGCAGCTTAATAAGCAATGAGCAGTTCTTC

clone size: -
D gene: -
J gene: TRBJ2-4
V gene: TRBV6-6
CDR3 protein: CATASGTQNIQYF
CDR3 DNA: TGTGCCACAGCCTCCGGGACTCAAAACATTCAGTACTTC

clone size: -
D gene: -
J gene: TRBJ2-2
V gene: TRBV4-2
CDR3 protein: CASSQGLGGTGELFF
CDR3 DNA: TGTGCCAGCAGCCAAGGGCTAGGAGGGACCGGGGAGCTGTTTTTT

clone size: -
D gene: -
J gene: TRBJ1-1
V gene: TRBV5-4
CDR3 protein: CASSTGNTEAFF
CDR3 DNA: TGTGCCAGCAGCACAGGGAACACTGAAGCTTTCTTT

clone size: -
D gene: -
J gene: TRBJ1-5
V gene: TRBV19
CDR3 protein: CASSAGNRVQPQHF
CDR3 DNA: TGTGCCAGTAGTGCAGGGAATAGGGTACAGCCCCAGCATTTT

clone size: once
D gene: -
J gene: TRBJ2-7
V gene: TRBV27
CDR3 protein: CASSLRAAYEQYF
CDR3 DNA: TGTGCCAGCAGTTTAAGGGCAGCCTACGAGCAGTACTTC

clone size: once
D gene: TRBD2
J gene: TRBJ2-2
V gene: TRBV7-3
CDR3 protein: CASSSLPAGMNTGELFF
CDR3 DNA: TGTGCCAGCAGCTCCCTTCCAGCGGGGATGAACACCGGGGAGCTGTTTTTT

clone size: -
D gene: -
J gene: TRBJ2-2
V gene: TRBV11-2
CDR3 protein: CASSHDIANTGELFF
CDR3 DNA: TGTGCCAGCAGCCACGACATCGCGAACACCGGGGAGCTGTTTTTT

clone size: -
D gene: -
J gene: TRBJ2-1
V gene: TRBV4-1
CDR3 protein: CASGGAGVSYNEQFF
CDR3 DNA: TGCGCCAGCGGGGGGGCGGGGGTCTCCTACAATGAGCAGTTCTTC

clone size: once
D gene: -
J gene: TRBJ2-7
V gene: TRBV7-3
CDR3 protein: CASTSFDPAYEQYF
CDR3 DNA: TGTGCCAGCACATCCTTCGACCCGGCCTACGAGCAGTACTTC

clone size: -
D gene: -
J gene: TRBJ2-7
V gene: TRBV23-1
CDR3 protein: CASSPNKDGELRVQYF
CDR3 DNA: TGCGCCAGCAGTCCCAACAAGGACGGAGAACTACGAGTGCAGTACTTC